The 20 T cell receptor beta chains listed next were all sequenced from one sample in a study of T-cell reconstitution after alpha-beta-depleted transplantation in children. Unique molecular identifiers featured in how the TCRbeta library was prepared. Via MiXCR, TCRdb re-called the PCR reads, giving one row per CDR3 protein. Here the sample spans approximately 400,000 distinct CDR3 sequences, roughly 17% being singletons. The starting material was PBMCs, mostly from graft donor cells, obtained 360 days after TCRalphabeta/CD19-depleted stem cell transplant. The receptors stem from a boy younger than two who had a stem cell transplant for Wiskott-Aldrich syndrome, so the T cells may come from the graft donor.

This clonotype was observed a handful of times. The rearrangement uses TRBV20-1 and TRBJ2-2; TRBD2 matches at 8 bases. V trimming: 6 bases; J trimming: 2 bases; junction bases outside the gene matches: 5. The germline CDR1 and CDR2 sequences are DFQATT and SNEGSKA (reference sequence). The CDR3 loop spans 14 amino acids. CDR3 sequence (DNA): TGCAGTGCACAAAGCGGGAGTAACACCGGGGAGCTGTTTTTT. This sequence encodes CSAQSGSNTGELFF.

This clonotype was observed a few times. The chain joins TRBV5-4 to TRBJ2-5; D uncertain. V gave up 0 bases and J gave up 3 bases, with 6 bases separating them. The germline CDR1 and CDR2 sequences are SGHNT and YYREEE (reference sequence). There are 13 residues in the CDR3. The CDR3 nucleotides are TGTGCCAGCAGCTTGGGTCCCAAAGAGACCCAGTACTTC. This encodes CASSLGPKETQYF.

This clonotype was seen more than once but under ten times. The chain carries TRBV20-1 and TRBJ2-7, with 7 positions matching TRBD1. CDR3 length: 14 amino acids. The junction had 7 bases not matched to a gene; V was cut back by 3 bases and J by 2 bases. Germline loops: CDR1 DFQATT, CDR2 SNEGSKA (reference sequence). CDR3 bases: TGCAGTGCTAGTGTCAGGGGGTTCCCCTACGAGCAGTACTTC. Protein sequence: CSASVRGFPYEQYF.

CDR3 nucleotide sequence: TGTGCCAGCAGCTTGGGGAGGGGTTCACCCCTCCACTTT. This sequence encodes CASSLGRGSPLHF. V gene TRBV5-8 combines with J gene TRBJ1-6; possible D gene TRBD1, 5 bases. V dropped 0 bases and J dropped 9 bases, with 7 bases sitting between them. In germline, CDR1 is SGHTS, CDR2 YDEGEE. The CDR3 contains 13 residues.

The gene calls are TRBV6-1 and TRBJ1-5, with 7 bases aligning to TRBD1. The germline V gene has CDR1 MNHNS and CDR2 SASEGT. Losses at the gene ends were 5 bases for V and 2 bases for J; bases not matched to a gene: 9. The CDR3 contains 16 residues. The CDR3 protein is CASSKRQGRGNQPQHF. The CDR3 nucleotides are TGTGCCAGCAGTAAACGACAGGGCCGAGGCAATCAGCCCCAGCATTTT.

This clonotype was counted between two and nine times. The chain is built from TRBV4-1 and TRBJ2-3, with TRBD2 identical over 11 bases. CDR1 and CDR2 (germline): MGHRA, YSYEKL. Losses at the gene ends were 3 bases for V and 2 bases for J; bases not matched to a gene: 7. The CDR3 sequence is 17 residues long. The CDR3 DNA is TGCGCCAGCAGCCAGCTACCGGGACTAGCGGCCACAGATACGCAGTATTTT. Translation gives CASSQLPGLAATDTQYF.

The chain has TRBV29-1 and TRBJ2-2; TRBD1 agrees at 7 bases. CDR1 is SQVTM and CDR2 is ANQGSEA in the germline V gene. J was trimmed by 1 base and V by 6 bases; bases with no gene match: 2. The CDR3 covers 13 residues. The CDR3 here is CSVGTVNTGELFF. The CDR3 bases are TGCAGCGTGGGGACAGTGAACACCGGGGAGCTGTTTTTT.

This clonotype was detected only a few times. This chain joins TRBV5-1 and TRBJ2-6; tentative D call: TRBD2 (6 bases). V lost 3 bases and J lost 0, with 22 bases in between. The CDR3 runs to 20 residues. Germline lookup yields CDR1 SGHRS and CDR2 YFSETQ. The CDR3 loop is CASSYSRREGRISGANVLTF. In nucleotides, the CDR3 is TGCGCCAGCAGCTACTCTAGGAGGGAAGGCCGAATCTCTGGGGCCAACGTCCTGACTTTC.

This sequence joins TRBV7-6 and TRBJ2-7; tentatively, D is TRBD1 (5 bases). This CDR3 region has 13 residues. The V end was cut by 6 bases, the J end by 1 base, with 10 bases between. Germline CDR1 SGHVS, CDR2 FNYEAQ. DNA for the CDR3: TGTGCCAGCAGGCCAGGGCAGTCCTACGAGCAGTACTTC. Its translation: CASRPGQSYEQYF. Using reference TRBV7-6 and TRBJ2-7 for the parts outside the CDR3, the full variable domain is GAGVSQSPRYKVTKRGQDVALRCDPISGHVSLYWYRQALGQGPEFLTYFNYEAQQDKSGLPNDRFSAERPEGSISTLTIQRTEQRDSAMYRCASRPGQSYEQYFGPGTRLTVT.

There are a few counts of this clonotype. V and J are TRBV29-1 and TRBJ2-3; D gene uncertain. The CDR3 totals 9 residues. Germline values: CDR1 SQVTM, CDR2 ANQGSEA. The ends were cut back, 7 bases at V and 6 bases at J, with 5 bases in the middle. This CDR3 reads CSADDTQYF. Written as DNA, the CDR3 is TGCAGCGCTGACGATACGCAGTATTTT.

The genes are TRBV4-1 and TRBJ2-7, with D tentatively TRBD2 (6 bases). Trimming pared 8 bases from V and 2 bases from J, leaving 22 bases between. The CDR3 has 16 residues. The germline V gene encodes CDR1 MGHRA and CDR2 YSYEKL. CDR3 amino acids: CASGGFRDSTAYEQYF. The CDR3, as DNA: TGCGCCAGCGGAGGATTTCGGGACTCGACGGCCTACGAGCAGTACTTC.

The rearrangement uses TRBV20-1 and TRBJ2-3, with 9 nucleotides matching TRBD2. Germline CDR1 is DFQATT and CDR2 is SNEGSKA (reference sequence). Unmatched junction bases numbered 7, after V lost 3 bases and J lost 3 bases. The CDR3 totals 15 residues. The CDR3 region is CSASRAGGRTDTQYF. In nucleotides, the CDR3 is TGCAGTGCTAGTAGAGCGGGGGGCCGAACAGATACGCAGTATTTT.

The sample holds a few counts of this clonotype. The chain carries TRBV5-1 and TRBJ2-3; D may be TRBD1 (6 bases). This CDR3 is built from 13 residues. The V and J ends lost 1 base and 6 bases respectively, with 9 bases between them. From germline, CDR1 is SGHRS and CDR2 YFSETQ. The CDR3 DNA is TGCGCCAGCAGCTTGTGGGGGCCGGATACGCAGTATTTT. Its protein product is CASSLWGPDTQYF.

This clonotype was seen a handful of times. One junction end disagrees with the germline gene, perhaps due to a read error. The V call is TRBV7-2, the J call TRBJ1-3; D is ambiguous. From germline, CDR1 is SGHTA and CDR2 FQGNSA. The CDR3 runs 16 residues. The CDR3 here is CASSLAPLVAGNTIYF. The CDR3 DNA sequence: TGTGCCAGCAGCCTAGCACCCTTAGTTGCTGGAAACACCATATATTTT.

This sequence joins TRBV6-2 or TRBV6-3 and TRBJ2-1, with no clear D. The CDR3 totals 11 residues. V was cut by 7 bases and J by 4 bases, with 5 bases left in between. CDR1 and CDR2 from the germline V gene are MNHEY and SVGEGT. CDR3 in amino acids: CASTQYNEQFF. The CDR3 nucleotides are TGTGCCAGCACCCAGTACAATGAGCAGTTCTTC.

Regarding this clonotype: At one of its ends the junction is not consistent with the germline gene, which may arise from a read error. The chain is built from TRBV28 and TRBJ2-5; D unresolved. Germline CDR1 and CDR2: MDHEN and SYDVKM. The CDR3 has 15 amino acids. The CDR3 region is CASSAGLLVPETQYF. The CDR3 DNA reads TGTGCAAGCAGTGCAGGCCTCCTAGTCCCAGAGACCCAGTACTTC.

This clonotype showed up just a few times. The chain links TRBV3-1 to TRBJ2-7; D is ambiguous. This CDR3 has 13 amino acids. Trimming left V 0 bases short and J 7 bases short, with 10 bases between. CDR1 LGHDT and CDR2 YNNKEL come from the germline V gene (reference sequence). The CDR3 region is CASSQDAFREQYF. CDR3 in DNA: TGTGCCAGCAGCCAAGATGCTTTTCGGGAGCAGTACTTC.

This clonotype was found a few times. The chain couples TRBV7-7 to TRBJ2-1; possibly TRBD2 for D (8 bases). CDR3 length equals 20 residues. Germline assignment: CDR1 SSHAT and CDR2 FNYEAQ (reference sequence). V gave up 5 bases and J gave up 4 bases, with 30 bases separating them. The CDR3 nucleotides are TGTGCCAGCAGCCTAGGTATAGAGGTTCGGGGGGGACAGACTTACAATGAGCAGTTCTTC. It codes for CASSLGIEVRGGQTYNEQFF.

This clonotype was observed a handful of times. The CDR3 sequence: CASSFALATYNEQFF. The CDR3 region has the DNA TGTGCCAGCAGTTTTGCACTAGCAACATACAATGAGCAGTTCTTC. The chain employs TRBV12-3 or TRBV12-4 and TRBJ2-1; D might be TRBD2 (6 bases). This CDR3 is built from 15 residues. Trimming took 3 bases from V and 4 from J, leaving 13 bases between them.

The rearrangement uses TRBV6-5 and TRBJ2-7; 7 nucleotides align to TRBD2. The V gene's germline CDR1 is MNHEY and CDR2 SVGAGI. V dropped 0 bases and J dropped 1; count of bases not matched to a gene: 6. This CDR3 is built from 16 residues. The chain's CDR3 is CASSYSAGTISYEQYF. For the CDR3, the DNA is TGTGCCAGCAGTTACTCGGCCGGGACTATATCCTACGAGCAGTACTTC.